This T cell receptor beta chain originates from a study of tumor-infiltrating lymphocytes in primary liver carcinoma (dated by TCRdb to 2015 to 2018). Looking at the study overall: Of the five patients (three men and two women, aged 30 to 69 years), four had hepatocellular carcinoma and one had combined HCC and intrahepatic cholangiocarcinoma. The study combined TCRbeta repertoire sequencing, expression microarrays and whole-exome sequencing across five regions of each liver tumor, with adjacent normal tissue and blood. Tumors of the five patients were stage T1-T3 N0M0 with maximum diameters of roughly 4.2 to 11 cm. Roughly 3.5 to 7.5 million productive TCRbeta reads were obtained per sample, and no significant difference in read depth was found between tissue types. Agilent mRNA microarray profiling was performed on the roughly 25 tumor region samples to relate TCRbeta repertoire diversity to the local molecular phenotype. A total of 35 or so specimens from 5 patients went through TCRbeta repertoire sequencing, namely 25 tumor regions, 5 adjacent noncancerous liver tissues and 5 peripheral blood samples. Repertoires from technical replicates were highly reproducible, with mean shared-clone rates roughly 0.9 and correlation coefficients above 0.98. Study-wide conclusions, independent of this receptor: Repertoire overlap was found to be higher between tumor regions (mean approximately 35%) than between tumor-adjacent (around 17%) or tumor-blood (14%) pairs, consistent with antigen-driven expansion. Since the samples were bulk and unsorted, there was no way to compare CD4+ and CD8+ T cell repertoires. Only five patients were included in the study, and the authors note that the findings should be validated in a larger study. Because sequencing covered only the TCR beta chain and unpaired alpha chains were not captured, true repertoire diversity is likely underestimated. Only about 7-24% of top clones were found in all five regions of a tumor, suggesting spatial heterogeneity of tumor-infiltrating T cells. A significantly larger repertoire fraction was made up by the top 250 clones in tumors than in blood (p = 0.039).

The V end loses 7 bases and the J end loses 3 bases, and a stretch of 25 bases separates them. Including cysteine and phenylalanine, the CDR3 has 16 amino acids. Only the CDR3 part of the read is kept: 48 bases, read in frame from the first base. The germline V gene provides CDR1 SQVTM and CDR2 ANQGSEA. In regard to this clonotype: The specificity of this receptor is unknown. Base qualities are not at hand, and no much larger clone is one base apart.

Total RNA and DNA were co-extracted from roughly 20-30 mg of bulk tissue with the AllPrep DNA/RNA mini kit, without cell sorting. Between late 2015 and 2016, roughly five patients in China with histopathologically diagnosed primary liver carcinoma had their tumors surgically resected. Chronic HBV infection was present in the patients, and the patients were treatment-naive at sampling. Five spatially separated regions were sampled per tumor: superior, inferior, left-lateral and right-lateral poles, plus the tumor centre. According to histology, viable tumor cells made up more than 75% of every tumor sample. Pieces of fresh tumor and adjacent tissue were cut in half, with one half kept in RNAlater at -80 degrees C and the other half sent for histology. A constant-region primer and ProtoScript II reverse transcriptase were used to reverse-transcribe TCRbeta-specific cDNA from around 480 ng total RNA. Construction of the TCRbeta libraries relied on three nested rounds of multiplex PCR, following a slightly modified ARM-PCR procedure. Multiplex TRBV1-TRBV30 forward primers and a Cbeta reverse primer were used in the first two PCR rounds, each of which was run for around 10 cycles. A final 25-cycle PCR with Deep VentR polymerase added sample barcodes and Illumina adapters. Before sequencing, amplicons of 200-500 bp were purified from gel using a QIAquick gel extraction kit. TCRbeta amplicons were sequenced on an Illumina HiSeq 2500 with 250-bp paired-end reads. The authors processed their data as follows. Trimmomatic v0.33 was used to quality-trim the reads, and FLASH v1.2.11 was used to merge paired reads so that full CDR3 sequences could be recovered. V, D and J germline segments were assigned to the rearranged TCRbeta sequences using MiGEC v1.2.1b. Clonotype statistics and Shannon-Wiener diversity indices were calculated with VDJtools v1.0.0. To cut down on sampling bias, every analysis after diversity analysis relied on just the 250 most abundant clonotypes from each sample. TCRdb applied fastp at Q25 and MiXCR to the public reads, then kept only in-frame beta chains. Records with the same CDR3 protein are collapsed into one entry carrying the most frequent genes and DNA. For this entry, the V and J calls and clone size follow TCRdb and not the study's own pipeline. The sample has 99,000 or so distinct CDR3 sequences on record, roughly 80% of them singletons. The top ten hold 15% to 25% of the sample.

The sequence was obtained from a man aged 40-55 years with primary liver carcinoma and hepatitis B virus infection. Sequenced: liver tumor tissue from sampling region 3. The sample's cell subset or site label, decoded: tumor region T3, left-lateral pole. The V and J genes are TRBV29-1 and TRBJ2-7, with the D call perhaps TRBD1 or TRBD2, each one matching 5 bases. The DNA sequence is TGCAGCGCCATGACAACTGGGACCAGCACTCACTACGAGCAGTACTTC. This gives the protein CSAMTTGTSTHYEQYF.